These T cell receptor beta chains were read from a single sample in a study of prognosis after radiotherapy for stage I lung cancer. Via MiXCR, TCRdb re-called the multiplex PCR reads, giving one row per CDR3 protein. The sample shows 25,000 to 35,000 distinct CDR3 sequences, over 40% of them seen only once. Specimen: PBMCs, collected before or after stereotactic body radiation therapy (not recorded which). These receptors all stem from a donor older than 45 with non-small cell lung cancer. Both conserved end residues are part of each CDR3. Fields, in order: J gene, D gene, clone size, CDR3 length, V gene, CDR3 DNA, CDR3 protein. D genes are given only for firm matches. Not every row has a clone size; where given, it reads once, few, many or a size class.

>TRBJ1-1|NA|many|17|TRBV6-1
TGTGCCAGCAGGCCCCGACAGGTGGATGGGGGGGACACTGAAGCTTTCTTT
CASRPRQVDGGDTEAFF
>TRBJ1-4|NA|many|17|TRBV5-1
TGCGCCAGCAGCTTGGGTTCAGCAGGGGTTGTTGATGAAAAACTGTTTTTT
CASSLGSAGVVDEKLFF
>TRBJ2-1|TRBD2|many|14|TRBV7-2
TGTGCCAGCAGCTCTTCTAGCGGGAGGGATGAGCAGTTCTTC
CASSSSSGRDEQFF
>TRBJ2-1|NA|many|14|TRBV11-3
TGTGCCAGCAGCTTCGGGGACACGTACAATGAGCAGTTCTTC
CASSFGDTYNEQFF
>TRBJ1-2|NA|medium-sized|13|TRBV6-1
TGTGCCAGCAGGAAGGACAGCTCGGTCGGCTACACCTTC
CASRKDSSVGYTF
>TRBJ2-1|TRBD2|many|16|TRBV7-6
TGTGCCAGCAGCCCCCAAACTAGCGGGGTATACAATGAGCAGTTCTTC
CASSPQTSGVYNEQFF
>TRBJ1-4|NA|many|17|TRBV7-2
TGTGCCAGCAGCTTAGTCCGACAGCCTGCAGGTAATGAAAAACTGTTTTTT
CASSLVRQPAGNEKLFF
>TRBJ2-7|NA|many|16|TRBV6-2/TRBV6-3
TGTGCCAGCAGTTACTCAACCGGGCTTAATGCCTACGAGCAGTACTTC
CASSYSTGLNAYEQYF
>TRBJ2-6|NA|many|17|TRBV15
TGTGCCACCAGCTTACGACAGCCCAACTCTGGGGCCAACGTCCTGACTTTC
CATSLRQPNSGANVLTF
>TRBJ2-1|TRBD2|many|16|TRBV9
TGTGCCAGCAGCGAACTAGCGGGAGTTTTGATCAATGAGCAGTTCTTC
CASSELAGVLINEQFF
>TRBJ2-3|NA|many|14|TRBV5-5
TGTGCCAGCAGCTTGCCAGGGAACACAGATACGCAGTATTTT
CASSLPGNTDTQYF
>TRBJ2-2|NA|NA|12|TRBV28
TGTGCCAGCAGTTCAGGTACCGGGGAGCTGTTTTTT
CASSSGTGELFF
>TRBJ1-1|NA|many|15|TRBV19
TGTGCCAGTAGTCCTACGGGGTACGGGAACACTGAAGCTTTCTTT
CASSPTGYGNTEAFF
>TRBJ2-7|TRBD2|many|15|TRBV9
TGTGCCAGCAGCTCCTGGACTAGCGGCTCCTACGAGCAGTACTTC
CASSSWTSGSYEQYF
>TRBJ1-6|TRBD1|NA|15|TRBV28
TGTGCCAGCAGTTTCCCAGGGGGCAGAGGTTCACCCCTCCACTTT
CASSFPGGRGSPLHF
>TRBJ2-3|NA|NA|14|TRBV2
TGTGCCAGTCGCCGGGACACAAGCACAGATACGCAGTATTTT
CASRRDTSTDTQYF
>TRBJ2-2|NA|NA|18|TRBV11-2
TGTGCCAGCAGTGAAGGCGGTATAAAGAAGGTGAACACCGGGGAGCTGTTTTTT
CASSEGGIKKVNTGELFF
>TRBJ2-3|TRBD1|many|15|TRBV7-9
TGTGCCAGCAGCGCCACCGGGACAGGGGAAGATACGCAGTATTTT
CASSATGTGEDTQYF
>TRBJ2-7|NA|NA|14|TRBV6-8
TGTGCCGGCAGTTTTCGGAGGACAACCTACGAGCAGTACTTC
CAGSFRRTTYEQYF
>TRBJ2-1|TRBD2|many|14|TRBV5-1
TGCGCCAGCAGAGCGGGGGTCGCTAACAATGAGCAGTTCTTC
CASRAGVANNEQFF
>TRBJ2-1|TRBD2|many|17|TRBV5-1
TGCGCCAGCAGCACTCAGCCAGGACTAGCGGGGTACAATGAGCAGTTCTTC
CASSTQPGLAGYNEQFF
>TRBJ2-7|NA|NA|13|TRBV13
TGTGCCAGTCTTGCTAGCAATACCTACGAGCAGTACTTC
CASLASNTYEQYF
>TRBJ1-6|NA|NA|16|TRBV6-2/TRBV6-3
TGTGCCAGCAGGAGGGGGATGTTATCCTATAATTCACCCCTCCACTTT
CASRRGMLSYNSPLHF
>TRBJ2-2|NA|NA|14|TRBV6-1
TGTGCCAGCAGGCGGGACCGCAACACCGGGGAGCTGTTTTTT
CASRRDRNTGELFF
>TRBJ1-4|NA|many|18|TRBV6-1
TGTGCCAGCAGTGACCAGTCCCGAACCACTGGCATTCTACGAAAACTGTTTTTT
CASSDQSRTTGILRKLFF
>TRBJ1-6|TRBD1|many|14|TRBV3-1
TGTGCCAGCAGCCAAGAGACAGGGAGATCACCCCTCCACTTT
CASSQETGRSPLHF
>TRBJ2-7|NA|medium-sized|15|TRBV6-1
TGTGCCAGCAGTGTAGGGGGCGCGGGGTCCTACGAGCAGTACTTC
CASSVGGAGSYEQYF
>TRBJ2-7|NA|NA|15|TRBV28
TGTGCCAGCAGCAAAGTGGCGGGACACTTCGGCGAGCAGTACTTC
CASSKVAGHFGEQYF
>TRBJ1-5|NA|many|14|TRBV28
TGTGCCAGCAATCTTCCAGGGATCAATCAGCCCCAGCATTTT
CASNLPGINQPQHF
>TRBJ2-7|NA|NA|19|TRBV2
TGTGCCAGCAGGTCGTTTCATACAGGATCCTCTTTCCTGGGTTACGAGCAGTACTTC
CASRSFHTGSSFLGYEQYF
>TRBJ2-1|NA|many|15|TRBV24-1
TGTGCCACCAGCTCCCGAGGGGCATTGTTCAATGAGCAGTTCTTC
CATSSRGALFNEQFF
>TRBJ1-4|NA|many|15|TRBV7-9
TGTGCCAGCAGCTTGGTTTCAGGAGGGGGTGAAAAACTGTTTTTT
CASSLVSGGGEKLFF
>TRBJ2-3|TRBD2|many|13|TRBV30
TGTGCCTGGAGGGGCGGGGGAGCGGATACGCAGTATTTT
CAWRGGGADTQYF
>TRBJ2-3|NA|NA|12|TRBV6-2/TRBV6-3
TGTTCCAGCAGTGATAGCGTTGATACGCAGTATTTT
CSSSDSVDTQYF
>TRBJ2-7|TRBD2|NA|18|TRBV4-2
TGTGCCAGCAGCCAAGTTTCCCTAGCGGGAGGTGGTGGGAACGAGCAGTACTTC
CASSQVSLAGGGGNEQYF
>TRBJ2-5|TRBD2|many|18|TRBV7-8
TGTGCCAGCAGCAAAGGACTAGCGGGAGGGCCGGCCCAAGAGACCCAGTACTTC
CASSKGLAGGPAQETQYF
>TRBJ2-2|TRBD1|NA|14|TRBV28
TGTGCCAGCAGAACAGGGGCCAACACCGGGCATCTGTTTTTT
CASRTGANTGHLFF
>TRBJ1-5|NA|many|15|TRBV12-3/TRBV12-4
TGTGCCAGCAGTTTAGAAGCAGGGCTTGGGCGGCCCCAGCATTTT
CASSLEAGLGRPQHF